These 2 T cell receptor beta chains originate from one sample sequenced in a study of T cells in Graves' hyperthyroidism and ophthalmopathy. The TCR beta CDR3 regions underwent amplification using RNA transcripts as the source. The HTBI primer set was used in a first-round RT-PCR of the TCR CDR3. TCRdb re-called the multiplex PCR reads through MiXCR, storing one row per CDR3 protein. The sample carries about 480,000 distinct CDR3 sequences, less than 25% recorded once. Material: blood. These receptors all stem from a woman under 40 with Graves' ophthalmopathy.

There are many counts of this clonotype. The chain combines TRBV6-5 with TRBJ1-1, with 7 positions matching TRBD1. CDR3 length equals 14 residues. With V trimmed by 4 bases and J by 11 bases, 13 bases remained unmatched. Germline V CDR1 and CDR2: MNHEY, SVGAGI. CDR3 sequence reads: CASSSMQKGARAFF. Here the CDR3 DNA reads TGTGCCAGCAGTTCGATGCAGAAGGGGGCTCGGGCTTTCTTT.

This clonotype was picked up many times. The chain uses TRBV2 and TRBJ1-3; D is unclear. V dropped 4 bases and J dropped 0 bases, with 1 base sitting between them. Germline CDR1 SNHLY, CDR2 FYNNEI. The CDR3 loop spans 12 amino acids. CDR3 in amino acids: CASSVSGNTIYF. CDR3 DNA: TGTGCCAGCAGTGTCTCTGGAAACACCATATATTTT.